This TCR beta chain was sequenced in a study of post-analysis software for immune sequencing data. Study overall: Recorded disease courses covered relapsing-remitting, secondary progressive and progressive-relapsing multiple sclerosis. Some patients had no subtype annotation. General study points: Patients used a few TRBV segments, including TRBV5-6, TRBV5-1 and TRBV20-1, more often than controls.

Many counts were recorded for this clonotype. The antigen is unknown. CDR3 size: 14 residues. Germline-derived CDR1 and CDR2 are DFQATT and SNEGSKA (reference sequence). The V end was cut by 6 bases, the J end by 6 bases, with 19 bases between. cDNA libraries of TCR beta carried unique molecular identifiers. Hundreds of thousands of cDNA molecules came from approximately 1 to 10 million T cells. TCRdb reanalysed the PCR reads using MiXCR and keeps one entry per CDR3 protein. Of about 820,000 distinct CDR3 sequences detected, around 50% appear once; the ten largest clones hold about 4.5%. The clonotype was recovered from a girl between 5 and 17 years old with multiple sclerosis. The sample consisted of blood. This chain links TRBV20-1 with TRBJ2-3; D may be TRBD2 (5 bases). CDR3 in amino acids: CSAEKRSSGDTQYF. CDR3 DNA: TGCAGTGCAGAGAAGCGTTCCAGCGGCGATACGCAGTATTTT.